This T cell receptor beta chain was obtained from a study of blood T cell repertoires in COVID-19. V was pared by 2 bases and J by 4 bases, with 11 bases between. This CDR3 region has 13 residues. In germline, CDR1 is GTSNPN, CDR2 SVGIG (reference sequence). Method: immunoSEQ multiplex PCR; TCRdb's copy keeps in-frame clones and lacks some. Here the sample spans 60,000 to 85,000 clones, 79% being singletons. The TCR comes from a woman in her fifties or sixties with acute or convalescent COVID-19. This sequence joins TRBV30 and TRBJ1-1; unclear D gene. What was sequenced was peripheral blood. CDR3 in DNA: TGTGCCTGGAGTCTAGACGCGAGCACTGAAGCTTTCTTT. This encodes CAWSLDASTEAFF.